This paragraph reports one TCR beta chain. The sample belongs to a study of blood T cell repertoires in COVID-19. The wider study: Sample material is recorded as cDNA or gDNA derived from T cells, B-cell-depleted T cells, or PBMCs.

Under the authors' procedure: Amplification of reference gene primers was used by the study to estimate nucleated cell counts. The assay was immunoSEQ multiplex PCR, and TCRdb's table has in-frame clones only and misses some. D and trimming were read from the DNA, whereas the V and J calls and clone size are those reported in that table. The table shows approximately 140,000 clones, with 85% to 90% occurring only once. Between the trimmed V and J ends, which lost 5 bases and 2 bases, there was a span of 9 bases. The germline V gene has CDR1 SGHTA and CDR2 FQGTGA. This CDR3 region has 13 residues. This TCR was recovered from a man younger than 35 with COVID-19, enrolled during active disease. The chain carries TRBV7-3 and TRBJ2-5; tentatively, D is TRBD2 (6 bases). What was sequenced was peripheral blood. The CDR3 sequence: CASSISGQETQYF. CDR3 bases: TGTGCCAGCAGCATTAGCGGTCAAGAGACCCAGTACTTC.